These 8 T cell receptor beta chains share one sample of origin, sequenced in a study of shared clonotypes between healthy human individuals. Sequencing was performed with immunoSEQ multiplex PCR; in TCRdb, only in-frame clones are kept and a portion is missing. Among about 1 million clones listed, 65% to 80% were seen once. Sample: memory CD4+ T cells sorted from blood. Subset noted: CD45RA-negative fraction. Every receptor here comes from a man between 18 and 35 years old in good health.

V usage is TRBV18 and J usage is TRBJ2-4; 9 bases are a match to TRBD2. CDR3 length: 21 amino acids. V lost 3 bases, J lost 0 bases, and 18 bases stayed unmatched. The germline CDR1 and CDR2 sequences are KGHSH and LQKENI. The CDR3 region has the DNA TGTGCCAGCTCACCTATGTACGGGGGAGCGGGGGGAGCTCTAGCCAAAAACATTCAGTACTTC. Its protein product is CASSPMYGGAGGALAKNIQYF.

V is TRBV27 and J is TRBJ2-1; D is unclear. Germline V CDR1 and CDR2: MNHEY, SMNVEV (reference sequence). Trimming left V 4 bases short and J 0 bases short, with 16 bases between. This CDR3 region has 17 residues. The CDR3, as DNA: TGTGCCAGCAGTTCCTATCAACGGGCGAGCTCCTACAATGAGCAGTTCTTC. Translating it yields CASSSYQRASSYNEQFF.

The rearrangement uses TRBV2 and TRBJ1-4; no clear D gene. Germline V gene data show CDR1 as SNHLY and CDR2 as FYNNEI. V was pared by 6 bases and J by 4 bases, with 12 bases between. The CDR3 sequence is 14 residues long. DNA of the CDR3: TGTGCCAGCAGGGCGGAGGCAAATAATGAAAAACTGTTTTTT. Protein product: CASRAEANNEKLFF.

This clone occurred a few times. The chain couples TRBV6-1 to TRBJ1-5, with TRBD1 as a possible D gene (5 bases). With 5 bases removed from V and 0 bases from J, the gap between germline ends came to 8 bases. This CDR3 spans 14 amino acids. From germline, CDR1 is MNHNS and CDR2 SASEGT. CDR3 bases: TGTGCCAGCAGTCAAGGGGATAGCAATCAGCCCCAGCATTTT. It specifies CASSQGDSNQPQHF.

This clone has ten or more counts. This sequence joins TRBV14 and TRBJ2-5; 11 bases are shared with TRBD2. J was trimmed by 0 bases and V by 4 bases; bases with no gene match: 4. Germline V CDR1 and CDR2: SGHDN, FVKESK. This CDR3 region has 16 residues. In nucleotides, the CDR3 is TGTGCCAGCAGCCCAGGGACTAGCGGATACCAAGAGACCCAGTACTTC. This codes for CASSPGTSGYQETQYF.

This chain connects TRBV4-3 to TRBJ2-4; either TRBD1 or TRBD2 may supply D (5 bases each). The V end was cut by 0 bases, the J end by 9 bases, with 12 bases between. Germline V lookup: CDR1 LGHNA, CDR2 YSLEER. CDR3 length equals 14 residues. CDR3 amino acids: CASSQEPGPGIQYF. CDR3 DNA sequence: TGCGCCAGCAGCCAAGAACCGGGACCGGGCATTCAGTACTTC.

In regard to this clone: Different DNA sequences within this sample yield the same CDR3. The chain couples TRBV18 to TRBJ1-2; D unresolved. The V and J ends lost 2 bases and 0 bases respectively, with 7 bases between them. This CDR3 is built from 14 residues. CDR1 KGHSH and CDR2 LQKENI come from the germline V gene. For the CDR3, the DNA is TGTGCCAGCTCACCAGGGCGAGCTAACTATGGCTACACCTTC. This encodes CASSPGRANYGYTF.

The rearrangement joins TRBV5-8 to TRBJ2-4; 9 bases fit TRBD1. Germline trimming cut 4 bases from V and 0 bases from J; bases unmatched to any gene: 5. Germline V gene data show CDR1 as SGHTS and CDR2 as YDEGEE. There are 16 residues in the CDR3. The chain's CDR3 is CASSPTGGLAKNIQYF. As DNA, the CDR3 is TGTGCCAGCAGCCCGACAGGGGGACTAGCCAAAAACATTCAGTACTTC.